This is a list of T cell receptor beta chains from one sample in a study of neoadjuvant anti-PD-1 for oral cavity cancer. Profiled with immunoSEQ multiplex PCR; TCRdb holds only in-frame clones, not every one. Of 10,000 to 15,000 clones listed, about 60% are singletons. The source was tumor tissue, collected before nivolumab (anti-PD-1) treatment. Every receptor here comes from a person aged 35 to 85 with oral cavity squamous cell carcinoma. Both conserved end residues are part of each CDR3. The D gene is left open where the match is weak. A clone size is listed for some rows: how often the clone was seen (once, few, many), or a class if it is expanded.

J: TRBJ2-7; D: TRBD1; size: .; V: TRBV6-5; CDR3: CASSRQGSYEQYF; DNA: TGTGCCAGCAGCCGACAGGGTTCCTACGAGCAGTACTTC
J: TRBJ2-2; D: .; size: .; V: TRBV23-1; CDR3: CASSQTGRRELFF; DNA: TGCGCCAGCAGTCAAACAGGTCGGAGGGAGCTGTTTTTT
J: TRBJ1-2; D: .; size: .; V: TRBV30; CDR3: CAWSRQSYGYTF; DNA: TGTGCCTGGAGCAGACAGTCCTATGGCTACACCTTC
J: TRBJ2-1; D: .; size: large; V: TRBV7-9; CDR3: CASSQPGLPNEQFF; DNA: TGTGCCAGCAGCCAACCGGGACTCCCAAATGAGCAGTTCTTC
J: TRBJ1-1; D: .; size: .; V: TRBV6-5; CDR3: CASRNPGINTEAFF; DNA: TGTGCCAGCAGGAACCCCGGGATCAACACTGAAGCTTTCTTT
J: TRBJ2-1; D: TRBD2; size: few; V: TRBV7-9; CDR3: CASSLGLVPLEQFF; DNA: TGTGCCAGCAGCCTGGGACTAGTTCCGCTTGAGCAGTTCTTC
J: TRBJ2-7; D: .; size: few; V: TRBV15; CDR3: CATSRQVSTGEQYF; DNA: TGTGCCACCAGCCGACAGGTGTCGACGGGTGAGCAGTACTTC
J: TRBJ2-1; D: .; size: medium-sized; V: TRBV11-2; CDR3: CASSLDPESSYNEQFF; DNA: TGTGCCAGCAGCTTAGATCCGGAAAGCTCCTACAATGAGCAGTTCTTC
J: TRBJ2-2; D: .; size: .; V: TRBV30; CDR3: CAWSPATGELFF; DNA: TGTGCCTGGAGTCCGGCGACCGGGGAGCTGTTTTTT
J: TRBJ2-3; D: .; size: large; V: TRBV5-1; CDR3: CASSFSSTDTQYF; DNA: TGCGCCAGCAGCTTCTCTAGCACAGATACGCAGTATTTT
J: TRBJ2-3; D: .; size: few; V: TRBV30; CDR3: CAWSASSLGTQYF; DNA: TGTGCCTGGAGTGCTTCAAGCCTCGGTACGCAGTATTTT
J: TRBJ2-3; D: TRBD2; size: .; V: TRBV7-8; CDR3: CASSLTSGSEYTQYF; DNA: TGTGCCAGCAGCTTGACTAGCGGGAGTGAATATACGCAGTATTTT
J: TRBJ2-5; D: .; size: once; V: TRBV7-9; CDR3: CASSRSLGGETQYF; DNA: TGTGCCAGCAGCCGCTCGTTAGGGGGAGAGACCCAGTACTTC
J: TRBJ2-7; D: TRBD2; size: .; V: TRBV7-9; CDR3: CASRPLAGALEQYF; DNA: TGTGCCAGCAGACCACTAGCGGGAGCTCTTGAGCAGTACTTC
J: TRBJ1-1; D: .; size: .; V: TRBV5-5; CDR3: CASSLVQGFATEAFF; DNA: TGTGCCAGCAGCTTGGTTCAGGGTTTCGCCACTGAAGCTTTCTTT
J: TRBJ2-7; D: TRBD1; size: medium-sized; V: TRBV11-2; CDR3: CASSQGQGWEQYF; DNA: TGTGCCAGCAGCCAGGGACAGGGCTGGGAGCAGTACTTC
J: TRBJ2-5; D: TRBD1; size: few; V: TRBV7-9; CDR3: CASSLRQGKETQYF; DNA: TGTGCCAGCAGCCTTCGACAGGGGAAAGAGACCCAGTACTTC
J: TRBJ1-1; D: .; size: few; V: TRBV30; CDR3: CAWRLQPNTEAFF; DNA: TGTGCCTGGAGGCTTCAGCCGAACACTGAAGCTTTCTTT
J: TRBJ1-5; D: .; size: .; V: TRBV6-1; CDR3: CATSQDHSAQHF; DNA: TGTGCCACGTCTCAGGACCATTCAGCCCAGCATTTT
J: TRBJ2-1; D: TRBD2; size: medium-sized; V: TRBV5-8; CDR3: CASSRGLAGDNEQFF; DNA: TGTGCCAGCAGCCGGGGACTAGCGGGTGACAATGAGCAGTTCTTC
J: TRBJ1-4; D: .; size: .; V: TRBV10-3; CDR3: CAISEVGGPILFF; DNA: TGTGCCATCAGTGAGGTGGGGGGACCTATCCTGTTTTTT
J: TRBJ2-1; D: .; size: .; V: TRBV4-1; CDR3: CASSLGGVTYNEQFF; DNA: TGCGCCAGCAGCCTGGGTGGGGTAACCTACAATGAGCAGTTCTTC
J: TRBJ1-2; D: .; size: .; V: TRBV5-5; CDR3: CASSTDRNRDHTF; DNA: TGTGCCAGCAGCACCGACAGGAATAGGGACCACACCTTC
J: TRBJ2-7; D: TRBD2; size: .; V: TRBV6-1; CDR3: CASIQPSGRDYEQYF; DNA: TGTGCCAGCATACAGCCTAGCGGGAGGGACTACGAGCAGTACTTC
J: TRBJ2-2; D: TRBD2; size: few; V: TRBV15; CDR3: CATSRGSGTPNTGELFF; DNA: TGTGCCACCAGCAGGGGGAGCGGGACCCCGAACACCGGGGAGCTGTTTTTT
J: TRBJ1-1; D: TRBD1; size: .; V: TRBV30; CDR3: CAWSVRGTGSTEAFF; DNA: TGTGCCTGGAGTGTACGGGGGACAGGGTCGACTGAAGCTTTCTTT
J: TRBJ2-6; D: .; size: .; V: TRBV9; CDR3: CASSKPSGANVLTF; DNA: TGTGCCAGCAGCAAACCCTCTGGGGCCAACGTCCTGACTTTC
J: TRBJ2-2; D: .; size: once; V: TRBV20-1; CDR3: CSAKGTGELFF; DNA: TGCAGTGCTAAAGGAACCGGGGAGCTGTTTTTT
J: TRBJ2-7; D: TRBD2; size: few; V: TRBV11-2; CDR3: CASSLGTGTSSLSSYEQYF; DNA: TGTGCCAGCAGCTTAGGTACCGGGACTAGCTCTCTTAGCTCCTACGAGCAGTACTTC
J: TRBJ2-1; D: .; size: .; V: TRBV19; CDR3: CASSIWQGGDEQFF; DNA: TGTGCCAGTAGTATTTGGCAGGGGGGCGATGAGCAGTTCTTC
J: TRBJ2-1; D: .; size: .; V: TRBV6-6; CDR3: CASSLAKGALIDEQFF; DNA: TGTGCCAGCAGCCTCGCTAAGGGAGCCCTAATCGATGAGCAGTTCTTC
J: TRBJ1-1; D: .; size: .; V: TRBV27; CDR3: CASSLQTGNTEAFF; DNA: TGTGCCAGCAGTTTACAGACAGGGAACACTGAAGCTTTCTTT
J: TRBJ2-6; D: .; size: .; V: TRBV4-3; CDR3: CASSLQTTGANVLTF; DNA: TGCGCCAGCAGCCTCCAGACCACTGGGGCCAACGTCCTGACTTTC
J: TRBJ2-5; D: TRBD1; size: .; V: TRBV6-5; CDR3: CASSSPGQLKETQYF; DNA: TGTGCCAGCAGTTCCCCGGGACAGCTCAAAGAGACCCAGTACTTC
J: TRBJ1-1; D: .; size: few; V: TRBV6-6; CDR3: CASSYSGYTEAFF; DNA: TGTGCCAGCAGTTACTCAGGGTACACTGAAGCTTTCTTT
J: TRBJ1-4; D: .; size: .; V: TRBV7-2; CDR3: CASSLRGSPNEKLFF; DNA: TGTGCCAGCAGCTTAAGGGGGAGCCCTAATGAAAAACTGTTTTTT
J: TRBJ1-2; D: .; size: medium-sized; V: TRBV7-9; CDR3: CASSSNGNYGYTF; DNA: TGTGCCAGCAGCTCCAACGGTAACTATGGCTACACCTTC
J: TRBJ1-3; D: .; size: once; V: TRBV4-1; CDR3: CASSQDYPLNTIYF; DNA: TGCGCCAGCAGCCAAGACTACCCATTAAACACCATATATTTT
J: TRBJ2-7; D: .; size: .; V: TRBV29-1; CDR3: CSVEDEGYEQYF; DNA: TGCAGCGTTGAAGACGAGGGATACGAGCAGTACTTC
J: TRBJ2-7; D: TRBD2; size: .; V: TRBV11-3; CDR3: CASSLGEGYEQYF; DNA: TGTGCCAGCAGCTTAGGGGAGGGGTACGAGCAGTACTTC
J: TRBJ1-1; D: .; size: few; V: TRBV7-9; CDR3: CASSLTGTSTEAFF; DNA: TGTGCCAGCAGCCTCACCGGGACGAGCACTGAAGCTTTCTTT
J: TRBJ2-2; D: TRBD1; size: once; V: TRBV4-1; CDR3: CASSQEPQGAGELFF; DNA: TGCGCCAGCAGCCAAGAGCCTCAGGGGGCCGGGGAGCTGTTTTTT
J: TRBJ2-1; D: TRBD2; size: .; V: TRBV5-1; CDR3: CASSLPPEREVDEQFF; DNA: TGCGCCAGCAGCTTGCCTCCGGAGCGGGAGGTCGATGAGCAGTTCTTC
J: TRBJ1-5; D: .; size: few; V: TRBV27; CDR3: CASSPAGGSNQPQHF; DNA: TGTGCCAGCAGTCCTGCCGGGGGGAGCAATCAGCCCCAGCATTTT
J: TRBJ2-7; D: .; size: .; V: TRBV2; CDR3: CASGVPEGGPPKQYF; DNA: TGTGCCAGCGGGGTCCCTGAAGGGGGTCCCCCAAAGCAGTACTTC
J: TRBJ2-4; D: .; size: .; V: TRBV25-1; CDR3: CASGYRENIQYF; DNA: TGTGCCAGCGGTTACAGGGAAAACATTCAGTACTTC
J: TRBJ1-2; D: .; size: .; V: TRBV30; CDR3: CAWSPISGISYGYTF; DNA: TGTGCCTGGAGTCCCATATCAGGGATCTCCTATGGCTACACCTTC
J: TRBJ2-5; D: TRBD2; size: few; V: TRBV14; CDR3: CASSQVASSGRYETQYF; DNA: TGTGCCAGCAGCCAAGTGGCGTCCAGCGGGAGATACGAGACCCAGTACTTC
J: TRBJ2-1; D: TRBD1; size: .; V: TRBV19; CDR3: CASSIAGTGVKGTFF; DNA: TGTGCCAGTAGTATAGCCGGGACAGGGGTAAAGGGCACTTTCTTC
J: TRBJ2-1; D: TRBD2; size: once; V: TRBV28; CDR3: CASSPALAGSGTYNEQFF; DNA: TGTGCCAGCAGCCCCGCCCTAGCGGGCTCCGGCACCTACAATGAGCAGTTCTTC
J: TRBJ2-5; D: .; size: few; V: TRBV29-1; CDR3: CSVTGISTESGTQYF; DNA: TGCAGCGTGACCGGGATATCAACTGAGAGTGGGACCCAGTACTTC
J: TRBJ1-2; D: .; size: .; V: TRBV7-3; CDR3: CASSLGAGDGYTF; DNA: TGTGCCAGCAGCTTAGGGGCCGGGGATGGCTACACCTTC
J: TRBJ2-1; D: TRBD1; size: .; V: TRBV6-5; CDR3: CASRRGQGDEQFF; DNA: TGTGCCAGCAGAAGGGGACAGGGCGATGAGCAGTTCTTC
J: TRBJ2-2; D: .; size: .; V: TRBV14; CDR3: CASSPPGLFTGELFF; DNA: TGTGCCAGCAGCCCTCCGGGACTCTTCACCGGGGAGCTGTTTTTT